One sample yielded the 12 T cell receptor beta chains listed below, sequenced in a study of post-analysis software for immune sequencing data. The study, taken as a whole, reports: Comparison of patients with controls showed roughly five TRBV segments more frequent in patients, TRBV5-6, TRBV5-1 and TRBV20-1 among them.

Unique molecular identifiers were present in the TCR beta cDNA libraries. TCRdb fed the PCR reads into MiXCR, producing one record per CDR3 protein. Of around 180,000 distinct CDR3 sequences listed, 30% are singletons. What these receptors recognize is not known. The specimen was blood. Every receptor here comes from a girl aged 5-17 years with multiple sclerosis.

The chain has TRBV20-1 and TRBJ2-6; D not resolved. V was cut by 6 bases and J by 4 bases, with 10 bases left in between. Germline CDR1 DFQATT, CDR2 SNEGSKA (reference sequence). CDR3 length: 13 residues. The chain's CDR3 is CSAPLTGANVLTF. Here the CDR3 DNA reads TGCAGTGCGCCGCTGACAGGGGCCAACGTCCTGACTTTC.

The rearrangement uses TRBV3-1 and TRBJ2-1, with 11 bases aligning to TRBD2. CDR3 length: 15 residues. V trimming: 3 bases; J trimming: 5 bases; junction bases outside the gene matches: 3. Germline lookup yields CDR1 LGHDT and CDR2 YNNKEL (reference sequence). The CDR3 protein is CASSHGGLADNEQFF. CDR3 sequence (DNA): TGTGCCAGCAGCCACGGGGGACTAGCGGACAATGAGCAGTTCTTC.

V is TRBV2 and J is TRBJ1-1; 7 bases align to TRBD1. V shed 6 bases and J 5 bases; nucleotides not matched to a gene: 6. In germline, CDR1 is SNHLY, CDR2 FYNNEI. CDR3 length equals 13 residues. This chain's CDR3 is CASSVATGTEAFF. DNA for the CDR3: TGTGCCAGCAGCGTAGCGACAGGGACTGAAGCTTTCTTT.

This clonotype was seen a few times. The chain combines TRBV24-1 with TRBJ2-1; weak D call: TRBD1 (6 bases). This CDR3 region has 13 residues. The V end was cut by 9 bases, the J end by 4 bases, with 12 bases between. The germline CDR1 and CDR2 sequences are KGHDR and SFDVKD. CDR3 region: CATGDRFYNEQFF. The CDR3 DNA sequence: TGTGCCACCGGCGACAGGTTTTACAATGAGCAGTTCTTC.

This clonotype was observed at least ten times. V gene TRBV9 combines with J gene TRBJ2-5; no clear D. The CDR3 sequence is 13 residues long. V lost 0 bases, J lost 4 bases, and 7 bases lay in between. CDR1 SGDLS and CDR2 YYNGEE come from the germline V gene. The CDR3 DNA reads as TGTGCCAGCAGCGTAGGATCGAGAGAGACCCAGTACTTC. The encoded protein is CASSVGSRETQYF.

This clonotype was detected ten times or more. This chain connects TRBV5-1 to TRBJ1-5; D remains unclear. CDR1 is SGHRS, CDR2 YFSETQ, per germline. CDR3 length: 12 residues. Trimming shortened V by 0 bases and J by 8 bases, and 6 bases separated the two germline ends. CDR3 DNA sequence: TGCGCCAGCAGCTTGGGGCGGGAGCCCCAGCATTTT. This encodes CASSLGREPQHF.

This clonotype was seen ten or more times. The chain employs TRBV5-5 and TRBJ2-3; no reliable D call. The CDR3 consists of 14 residues. Trimming took 3 bases from V and 2 from J, leaving 10 bases between them. Germline CDR1 and CDR2: SGHKS and YYEKEE (reference sequence). The CDR3 spells CASSSLGATDTQYF. The DNA of the CDR3 is TGTGCCAGCAGCTCCCTAGGAGCCACAGATACGCAGTATTTT.

This clonotype was counted many times. The chain couples TRBV5-1 to TRBJ1-2; 7 positions match TRBD1. The CDR3 consists of 15 residues. Germline-derived CDR1 and CDR2 are SGHRS and YFSETQ. The junction had 10 bases not matched to a gene; V was cut back by 1 base and J by 7 bases. The CDR3 DNA reads TGCGCCAGCAGCTTGACAGGGGACGAGGGAAGTGGCTACACCTTC. The encoded protein is CASSLTGDEGSGYTF.

This clonotype was detected only a few times. The chain combines TRBV20-1 with TRBJ2-7; the D gene is possibly TRBD2 (6 bases). Germline loops: CDR1 DFQATT, CDR2 SNEGSKA (reference sequence). CDR3 size: 13 residues. The V and J ends lost 6 bases and 3 bases respectively, with 15 bases between them. In DNA, the CDR3 is TGCAGTGCCTTCGAGGGACTGAGCTACGAGCAGTACTTC. As protein: CSAFEGLSYEQYF.

This clonotype was counted ten times or more. V and J are TRBV4-2 and TRBJ2-1; 9 bases match TRBD2. The CDR3 consists of 15 residues. From germline, CDR1 is LGHNA and CDR2 YNFKEQ. With V trimmed by 1 base and J by 3 bases, 1 base remained unmatched. The CDR3 loop reads CASSQASGIYNEQFF. CDR3 bases: TGTGCCAGCAGCCAAGCTAGCGGGATCTACAATGAGCAGTTCTTC.

This chain connects TRBV10-3 to TRBJ1-1, with D hard to call. Per the germline V gene, CDR1 is ENHRY and CDR2 is SYGVKD. The ends were cut back, 7 bases at V and 1 base at J, with 13 bases in the middle. The length of the CDR3 is 14 residues. For the CDR3, the DNA is TGTGCCATCAAAGGTGAGGTGAGGAACACTGAAGCTTTCTTT. Amino acids: CAIKGEVRNTEAFF.

The chain joins TRBV27 to TRBJ1-2; 8 bases line up with TRBD1. The CDR3 sequence is 13 residues long. The germline V gene encodes CDR1 MNHEY and CDR2 SMNVEV (reference sequence). V lost 6 bases to trimming and J lost 6 bases; unmatched junction nucleotides: 6. CDR3: CASSLQGGNGYTF. The CDR3 DNA reads as TGTGCCAGCAGCCTACAGGGGGGGAATGGCTACACCTTC.